The present entry profiles one TCR beta chain with its context. Antigen: not known. V trimming: 6 bases; J trimming: 7 bases; junction bases outside the gene matches: 12. Germline loops: CDR1 MNHNY, CDR2 SVGAGI (reference sequence). This CDR3 has 15 amino acids. This sample is drawn from a study of blood T cells in healthy people across ages. The use of a sample-barcoded 5' primer and a J-beta primer mix characterized a second PCR of roughly 6 to 11 cycles. TCRdb re-called the 5' RACE reads through MiXCR, storing one row per CDR3 protein. The data hold around 1,500,000 distinct CDR3 sequences, with 28% observed a single time. Study-level findings and limits: In these data, TCR beta diversity tracked strongly with naive T cell percentage.

The chain couples TRBV6-6 to TRBJ1-2; 9 bases agree with TRBD1. The specimen sequenced was blood. The origin of this receptor is a woman aged 30 to 39 in good health. As DNA, the CDR3 is TGTGCCAGCAGACGCGACAGGGGGGAAGCTCGTGGCTACACCTTC. Its translation: CASRRDRGEARGYTF.